Shown below are 8 T cell receptor beta chains from a single sample sequenced in a study of shared T cell receptors in the human thymus. Using immunoSEQ multiplex PCR, the repertoire was profiled, and TCRdb retains in-frame clones only, with some absent. The table has 600,000 to 900,000 clones, 80% to 90% seen once. This sample also belongs to another study, concerning human thymus T cells.

Sequencing was done on a sample of thymocytes. The receptors were gathered from a girl under three years old with a congenital heart defect.

The chain couples TRBV6-4 to TRBJ2-1, with 7 bases aligning to TRBD2. The junction had 8 bases not matched to a gene; V was cut back by 4 bases and J by 5 bases. There are 15 residues in the CDR3. Germline CDR1 MRHNA, CDR2 SNTAGT. In DNA form, the CDR3 reads TGTGCCAGCAGTGCGACTAGCTACGGGGACAATGAGCAGTTCTTC. Translating gives CASSATSYGDNEQFF.

CDR3 coding DNA: TGTGCCAGCAGCGTAGTCAGCTCCTATAATTCACCCCTCCACTTT. This gives the protein CASSVVSSYNSPLHF. This chain uses TRBV9 with TRBJ1-6; unclear D gene. Germline CDR1 reads SGDLS; CDR2 reads YYNGEE. The V gene lost 0 bases and the J gene lost 0 bases, with 4 bases spanning the gap. This CDR3 has 15 amino acids.

The rearrangement uses TRBV7-9 and TRBJ2-7, with D maybe TRBD1 (6 bases). V was trimmed by 4 bases and J by 4 bases, leaving 20 bases between them. This CDR3 contains 16 residues. CDR1 is SEHNR and CDR2 is FQNEAQ in the germline V gene (reference sequence). The CDR3 loop is CASSSLRDTESYEQYF. Here the CDR3 DNA reads TGTGCCAGCAGCTCACTCCGGGACACAGAAAGTTACGAGCAGTACTTC.

The chain links TRBV20-1 to TRBJ2-1; no definite D call. V was clipped by 3 bases and J by 8 bases, with 8 bases between them. The CDR3 covers 11 residues. The germline V gene encodes CDR1 DFQATT and CDR2 SNEGSKA (reference sequence). The CDR3 spells CSASASDEQFF. In nucleotides, the CDR3 is TGCAGTGCTAGCGCGTCCGATGAGCAGTTCTTC.

V and J are TRBV5-1 and TRBJ2-7, with 8 bases identical to TRBD1. Per germline, CDR1 SGHRS and CDR2 YFSETQ. The V and J ends lost 0 bases and 1 base, in that order; junction bases with no gene match: 9. CDR3 length equals 17 residues. The CDR3 sequence is CASSLAFWTGQSYEQYF. The CDR3, as DNA: TGCGCCAGCAGCTTGGCCTTTTGGACAGGGCAATCCTACGAGCAGTACTTC.

The chain has TRBV2 and TRBJ2-3; D unclear. Between the trimmed V and J ends, which lost 4 bases and 4 bases, there was a span of 24 bases. This CDR3 comprises 18 residues. Germline V gene lookup returns CDR1 SNHLY and CDR2 FYNNEI. This chain's CDR3 is CASSANVCHTAAPDTQYF. DNA of the CDR3: TGTGCCAGCAGTGCCAATGTCTGTCACACGGCGGCCCCAGATACGCAGTATTTT.

This chain links TRBV29-1 with TRBJ2-7; 9 bases agree with TRBD1. V shed 6 bases and J 5 bases; nucleotides not matched to a gene: 14. The CDR3 is 15 residues long. The V gene's germline CDR1 is SQVTM and CDR2 ANQGSEA. The CDR3 DNA reads as TGCAGCGTCCCCCTGGTTAGACAGGGGGTCCACGAGCAGTACTTC. Its protein is CSVPLVRQGVHEQYF.

The chain recombines TRBV14 with TRBJ1-6; D call uncertain. CDR1 and CDR2 from the germline V gene are SGHDN and FVKESK. V was shortened by 4 bases and J by 7 bases, with 14 bases between the two germline ends. The CDR3 covers 15 residues. CDR3 nucleotide sequence: TGTGCCAGCAGCCTAAACCGATATGGCAATTCACCCCTCCACTTT. It encodes CASSLNRYGNSPLHF.